The rows below give T cell receptor beta chains drawn from one sample of a study of blood T cell repertoires in COVID-19. Clones were read by immunoSEQ multiplex PCR, and TCRdb kept only the in-frame ones, dropping some. This sample has 310,000 or so clones, with nearly 90% found just once. Specimen: PBMCs or T cells enriched from blood (not recorded which). These receptors came from a woman aged 18-30 years with acute COVID-19. Both conserved end residues are part of each CDR3. Each record gives: D gene, J gene, clone size, V gene, CDR3 protein, CDR3 DNA. A D gene is named only where the DNA matches it firmly. Clone size, where shown, is once, few, many, or a class for clones that have expanded.

d_call: -
j_call: TRBJ1-1
clone_size: -
v_call: TRBV5-4
cdr3_aa: CASSLRGDGTEAFF
cdr3_nt: TGTGCCAGCAGCTTACGGGGTGACGGCACTGAAGCTTTCTTT

d_call: TRBD1
j_call: TRBJ2-7
clone_size: -
v_call: TRBV5-5
cdr3_aa: CASSSDRASILAYEQYF
cdr3_nt: TGTGCCAGCAGTTCGGACAGGGCTTCGATTTTAGCCTACGAGCAGTACTTC

d_call: TRBD1
j_call: TRBJ1-2
clone_size: -
v_call: TRBV27
cdr3_aa: CASSYQIGQGGVGYTF
cdr3_nt: TGTGCCAGCAGTTACCAAATCGGACAGGGAGGAGTTGGCTACACCTTC

d_call: TRBD2
j_call: TRBJ2-7
clone_size: -
v_call: TRBV30
cdr3_aa: CAWGGPRVAGLPFQEQYF
cdr3_nt: TGTGCCTGGGGAGGCCCCCGGGTAGCGGGACTTCCATTCCAGGAGCAGTACTTC

d_call: TRBD2
j_call: TRBJ2-3
clone_size: -
v_call: TRBV18
cdr3_aa: CASSPPGRGRTDTQYF
cdr3_nt: TGTGCCAGCTCACCACCGGGGCGCGGGAGGACAGATACGCAGTATTTT

d_call: TRBD1
j_call: TRBJ1-5
clone_size: -
v_call: TRBV2
cdr3_aa: CASSRDRGYQPQHF
cdr3_nt: TGTGCCAGCAGTAGGGACAGGGGGTACCAGCCCCAGCATTTT

d_call: -
j_call: TRBJ2-3
clone_size: -
v_call: TRBV27
cdr3_aa: CASSLLATDTQYF
cdr3_nt: TGTGCCAGCAGTTTACTAGCAACAGATACGCAGTATTTT

d_call: TRBD1
j_call: TRBJ2-7
clone_size: -
v_call: TRBV7-2
cdr3_aa: CASRLQGANYEQYF
cdr3_nt: TGTGCCAGCAGGTTACAGGGGGCAAACTACGAGCAGTACTTC

d_call: TRBD2
j_call: TRBJ2-1
clone_size: -
v_call: TRBV3-1/TRBV3-2
cdr3_aa: CASSQVARWLAGGTSSYNEQFF
cdr3_nt: TGTGCCAGCAGCCAAGTGGCCCGATGGCTAGCGGGAGGCACTAGCTCCTACAATGAGCAGTTCTTC

d_call: -
j_call: TRBJ2-5
clone_size: few
v_call: TRBV6-5
cdr3_aa: CASSPRLVPETQYF
cdr3_nt: TGTGCCAGCAGTCCGAGACTAGTCCCAGAGACCCAGTACTTC

d_call: -
j_call: TRBJ1-2
clone_size: -
v_call: TRBV14
cdr3_aa: CASSPYSGRSGYTF
cdr3_nt: TGTGCCAGCAGCCCCTACTCAGGGAGGAGTGGCTACACCTTC

d_call: -
j_call: TRBJ2-5
clone_size: -
v_call: TRBV7-6
cdr3_aa: CASSLGLVGETQYF
cdr3_nt: TGTGCCAGCAGCTTAGGACTAGTTGGAGAGACCCAGTACTTC

d_call: -
j_call: TRBJ1-1
clone_size: -
v_call: TRBV4-2
cdr3_aa: CASSQDLRRWMNTEAFF
cdr3_nt: TGTGCCAGCAGCCAAGATTTACGGAGATGGATGAACACTGAAGCTTTCTTT

d_call: TRBD1
j_call: TRBJ1-2
clone_size: -
v_call: TRBV6-5
cdr3_aa: CASSNYRGNYGYTF
cdr3_nt: TGTGCCAGCAGTAACTACAGGGGTAACTATGGCTACACCTTC

d_call: TRBD1
j_call: TRBJ2-1
clone_size: once
v_call: TRBV27
cdr3_aa: CASLSHLPDRGREQFF
cdr3_nt: TGTGCCAGCCTATCACACTTACCGGACAGGGGTAGGGAGCAGTTCTTC